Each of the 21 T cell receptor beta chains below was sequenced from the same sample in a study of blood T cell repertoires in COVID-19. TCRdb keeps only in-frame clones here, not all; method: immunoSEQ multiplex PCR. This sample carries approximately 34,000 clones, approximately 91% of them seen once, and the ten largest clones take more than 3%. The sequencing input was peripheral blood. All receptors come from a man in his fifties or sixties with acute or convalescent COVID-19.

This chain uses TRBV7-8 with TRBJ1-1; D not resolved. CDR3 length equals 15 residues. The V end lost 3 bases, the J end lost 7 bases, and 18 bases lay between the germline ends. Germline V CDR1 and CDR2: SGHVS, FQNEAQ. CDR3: CASSLDVLGRNEAFF. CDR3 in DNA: TGTGCCAGCAGCTTGGACGTGTTGGGGAGGAATGAAGCTTTCTTT.

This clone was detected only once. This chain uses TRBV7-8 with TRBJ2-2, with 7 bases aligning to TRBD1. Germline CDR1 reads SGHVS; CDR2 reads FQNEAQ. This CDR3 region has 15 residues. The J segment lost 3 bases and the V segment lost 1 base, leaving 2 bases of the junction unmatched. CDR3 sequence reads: CASSLEGGYTGELFF. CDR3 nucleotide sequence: TGTGCCAGCAGCTTAGAAGGGGGCTACACCGGGGAGCTGTTTTTT.

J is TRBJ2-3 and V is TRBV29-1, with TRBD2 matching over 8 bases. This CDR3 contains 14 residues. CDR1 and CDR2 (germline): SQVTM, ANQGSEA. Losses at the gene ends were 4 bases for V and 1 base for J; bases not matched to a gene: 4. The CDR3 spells CSVAFGGGTDTQYF. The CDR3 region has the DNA TGCAGCGTTGCCTTCGGGGGGGGCACAGATACGCAGTATTTT.

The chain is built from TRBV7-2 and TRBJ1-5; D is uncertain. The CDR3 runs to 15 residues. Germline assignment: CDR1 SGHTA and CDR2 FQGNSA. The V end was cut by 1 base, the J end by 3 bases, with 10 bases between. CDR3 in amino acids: CASSLGFTVNQPQHF. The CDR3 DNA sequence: TGTGCCAGCAGCTTAGGCTTCACAGTCAATCAGCCCCAGCATTTT. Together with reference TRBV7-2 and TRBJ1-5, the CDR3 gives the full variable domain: GAGVSQSPSNKVTEKGKDVELRCDPISGHTALYWYRQSLGQGLEFLIYFQGNSAPDKSGLPSDRFSAERTGGSVSTLTIQRTQQEDSAVYLCASSLGFTVNQPQHFGDGTRLSIL.

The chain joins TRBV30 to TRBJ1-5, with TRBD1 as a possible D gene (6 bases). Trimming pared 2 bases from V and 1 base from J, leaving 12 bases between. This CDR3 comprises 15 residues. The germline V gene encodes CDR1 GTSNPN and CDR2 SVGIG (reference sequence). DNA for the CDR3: TGTGCCTGGAGTAGTCAGGGGTTAAGCAATCAGCCCCAGCATTTT. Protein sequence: CAWSSQGLSNQPQHF.

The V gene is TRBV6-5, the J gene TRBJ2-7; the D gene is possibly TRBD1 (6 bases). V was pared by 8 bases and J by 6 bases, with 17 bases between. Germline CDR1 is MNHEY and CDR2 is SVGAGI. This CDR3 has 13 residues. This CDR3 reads CASSWTAAGEQYV. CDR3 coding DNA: TGTGCCAGCTCTTGGACAGCCGCCGGCGAGCAGTACGTC.

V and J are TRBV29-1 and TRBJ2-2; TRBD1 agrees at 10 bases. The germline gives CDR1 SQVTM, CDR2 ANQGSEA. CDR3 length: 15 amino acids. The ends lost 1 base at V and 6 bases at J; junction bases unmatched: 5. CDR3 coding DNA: TGCAGCGTTGAAGTATCCGGGACAGGGGCCGGGGAGCTGTTTTTT. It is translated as CSVEVSGTGAGELFF.

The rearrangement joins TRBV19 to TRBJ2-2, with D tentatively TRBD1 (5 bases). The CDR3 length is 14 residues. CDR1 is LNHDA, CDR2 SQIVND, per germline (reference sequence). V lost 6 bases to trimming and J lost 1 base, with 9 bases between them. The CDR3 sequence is CASREDRNTGELFF. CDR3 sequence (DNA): TGTGCCAGTAGGGAAGACAGGAACACCGGGGAGCTGTTTTTT.

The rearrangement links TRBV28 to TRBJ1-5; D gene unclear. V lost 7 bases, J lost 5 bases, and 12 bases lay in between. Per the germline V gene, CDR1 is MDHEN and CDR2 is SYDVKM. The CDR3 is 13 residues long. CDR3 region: CASISSGYQPQHF. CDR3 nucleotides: TGTGCCAGCATAAGTAGCGGATATCAGCCCCAGCATTTT.

This chain's CDR3 is CASSQPEVSTQYF. CDR3 nucleotides: TGTGCCAGCAGCCAACCCGAGGTGTCTACGCAGTATTTT. The chain couples TRBV4-2 to TRBJ2-3; D is uncertain. Germline V gene data show CDR1 as LGHNA and CDR2 as YNFKEQ. Trimming removed 2 bases at V and 8 bases at J, with 11 bases between. This CDR3 is 13 amino acids long.

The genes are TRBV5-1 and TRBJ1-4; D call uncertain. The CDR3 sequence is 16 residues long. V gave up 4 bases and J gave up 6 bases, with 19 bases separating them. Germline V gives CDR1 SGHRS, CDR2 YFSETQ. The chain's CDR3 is CASSQPTGSRDEKLFF. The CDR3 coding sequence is TGCGCCAGCAGCCAACCGACCGGGAGCCGGGATGAAAAACTGTTTTTT.

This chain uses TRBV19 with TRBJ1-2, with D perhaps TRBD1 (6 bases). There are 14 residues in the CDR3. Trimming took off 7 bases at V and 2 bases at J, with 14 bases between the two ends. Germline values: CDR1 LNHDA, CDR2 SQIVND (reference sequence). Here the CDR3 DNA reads TGTGCCAGTACCCCCCAGGGGCAGAACTATGGCTACACCTTC. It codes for CASTPQGQNYGYTF.

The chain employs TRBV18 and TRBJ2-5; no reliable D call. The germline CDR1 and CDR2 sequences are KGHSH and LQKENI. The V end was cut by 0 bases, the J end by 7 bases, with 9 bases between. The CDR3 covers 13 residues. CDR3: CASSPPGRPTQYF. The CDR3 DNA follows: TGTGCCAGCTCACCACCTGGCAGGCCGACCCAGTACTTC.

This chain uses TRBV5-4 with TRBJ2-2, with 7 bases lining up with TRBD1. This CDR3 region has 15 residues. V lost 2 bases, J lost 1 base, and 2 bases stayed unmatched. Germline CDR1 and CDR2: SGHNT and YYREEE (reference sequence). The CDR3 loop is CASSFRDRNTGELFF. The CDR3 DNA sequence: TGTGCCAGCAGCTTCCGGGACAGGAACACCGGGGAGCTGTTTTTT.

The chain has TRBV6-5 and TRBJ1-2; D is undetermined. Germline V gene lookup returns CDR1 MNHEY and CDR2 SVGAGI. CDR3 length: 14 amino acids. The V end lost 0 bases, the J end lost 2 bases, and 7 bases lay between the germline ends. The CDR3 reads CASSYSRGNYGYTF. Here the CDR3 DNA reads TGTGCCAGCAGTTACTCGAGAGGGAACTATGGCTACACCTTC.

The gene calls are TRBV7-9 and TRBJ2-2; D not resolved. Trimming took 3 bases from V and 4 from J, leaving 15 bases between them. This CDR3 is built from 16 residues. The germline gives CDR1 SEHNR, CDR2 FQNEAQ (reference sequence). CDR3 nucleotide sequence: TGTGCCAGCAGCTTTAAAGCGTTGTCCGGCACCGGGGAGCTGTTTTTT. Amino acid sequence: CASSFKALSGTGELFF. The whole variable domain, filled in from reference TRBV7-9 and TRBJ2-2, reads DTGVSQNPRHKITKRGQNVTFRCDPISEHNRLYWYRQTLGQGPEFLTYFQNEAQLEKSRLLSDRFSAERPKGSFSTLEIQRTEQGDSAMYLCASSFKALSGTGELFFGEGSRLTVL.

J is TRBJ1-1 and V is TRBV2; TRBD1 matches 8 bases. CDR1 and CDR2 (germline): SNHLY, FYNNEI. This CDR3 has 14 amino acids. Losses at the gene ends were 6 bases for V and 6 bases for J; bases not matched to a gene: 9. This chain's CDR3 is CASRAGGWRAEAFF. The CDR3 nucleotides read TGTGCCAGCAGGGCAGGGGGCTGGAGAGCTGAAGCTTTCTTT.

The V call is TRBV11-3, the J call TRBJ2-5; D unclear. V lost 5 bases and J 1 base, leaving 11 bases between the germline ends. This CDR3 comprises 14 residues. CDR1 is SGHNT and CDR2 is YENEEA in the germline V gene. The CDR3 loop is CASSHGHSQETQYF. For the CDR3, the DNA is TGTGCCAGCAGCCACGGCCACAGCCAAGAGACCCAGTACTTC. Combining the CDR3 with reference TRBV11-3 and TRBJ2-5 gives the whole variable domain EAGVVQSPRYKIIEKKQPVAFWCNPISGHNTLYWYLQNLGQGPELLIRYENEEAVDDSQLPKDRFSAERLKGVDSTLKIQPAELGDSAVYLCASSHGHSQETQYFGPGTRLLVL.

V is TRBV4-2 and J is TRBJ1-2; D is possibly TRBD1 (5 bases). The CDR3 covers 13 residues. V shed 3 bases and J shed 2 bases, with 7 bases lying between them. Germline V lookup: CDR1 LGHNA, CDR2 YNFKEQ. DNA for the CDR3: TGTGCCAGCAGCCAGACAGTCAACTATGGCTACACCTTC. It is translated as CASSQTVNYGYTF.

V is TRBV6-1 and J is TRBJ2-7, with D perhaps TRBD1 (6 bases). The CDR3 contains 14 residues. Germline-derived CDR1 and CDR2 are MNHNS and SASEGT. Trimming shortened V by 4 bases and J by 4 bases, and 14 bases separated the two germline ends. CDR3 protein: CASSGAGTSYEQYV. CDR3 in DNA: TGTGCCAGCAGTGGAGCCGGGACATCATACGAGCAGTACGTC.

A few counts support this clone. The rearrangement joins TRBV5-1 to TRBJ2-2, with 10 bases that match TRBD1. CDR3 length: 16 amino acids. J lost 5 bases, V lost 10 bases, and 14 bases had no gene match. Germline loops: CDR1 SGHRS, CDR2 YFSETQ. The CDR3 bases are TGCGCCGGAGGGAGAGTGGACAGGGGGTTAACCGGGGAGCTGTTTTTT. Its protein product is CAGGRVDRGLTGELFF. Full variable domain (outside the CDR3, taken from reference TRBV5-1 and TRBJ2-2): KAGVTQTPRYLIKTRGQQVTLSCSPISGHRSVSWYQQTPGQGLQFLFEYFSETQRNKGNFPGRFSGRQFSNSRSEMNVSTLELGDSALYLCAGGRVDRGLTGELFFGEGSRLTVL.